This TCR beta chain came from a study of T cell repertoires in cytomegalovirus infection (dated by TCRdb to the late 2010s). Turning to the overall study: The HLA type of each donor mattered for the analysis, because public TCR beta signatures pointed to carriage of CMV infection along with the matching HLA type.

Trimming at the junction amounts to 3 bases on V and 0 bases on J, and the germline ends lie 7 bases apart. Counted from cysteine to phenylalanine, this CDR3 has 14 amino acids. Only CDR3 DNA is held: 42 bases, read in frame from base 1. CDR1 and CDR2, looked up from the germline V gene (reference sequence), are LNHNV and YYDKDF. Paper-wide results and their limitations: In both this cohort and an independent cohort of some 350 donors, the cumulative frequency of public TCR beta family members distinguished carriers of CMV infection plus the relevant HLA type. The ex vivo response was dominated by HLA-C-restricted CMV-specific TCR beta clonotypes, which also provided the single most frequent clonotype in two of eight donors.

The listed sequencing device is Illumina HiSeq 1500. In TCRdb, the public reads were trimmed at Q25 with fastp and aligned with MiXCR, with productive beta chains retained. When rows share a CDR3 protein, they turn into one entry using the most common DNA and genes. This sample comprises some 450,000 distinct CDR3 sequences, approximately 33% of them detected only once. Approximately 15% of the sample is in the top ten clones. About this clonotype itself: What this receptor recognizes is not known. Per-base qualities were not stored, and no clone one base away is much larger.

In this chain, TRBV15 is recombined with TRBJ2-3, with no confidently assigned D gene. This clonotype originated in a human donor in good health (CMV status not recorded). Some clones in this sample may be carry-over from other donors' samples. The sequenced sample was PBMCs. In nucleotides, the sequence is TGTGCCACCAGCAGGGGCGAAAGCACAGATACGCAGTATTTT. Its translation is CATSRGESTDTQYF.